Listed below are T cell receptor beta chains from one sample, sequenced in a study of control samples from healthy donors and cancer patients. The assay was immunoSEQ multiplex PCR, and TCRdb's table has in-frame clones only and misses some. The repertoire has 400,000 to 500,000 clones, around 90% of them found once; the top ten carry 5.5% to 7.5%. Sequencing input: PBMCs. These receptors were obtained from a man aged 40-49 years with head and neck cancer. Each CDR3 is given with its conserved first and last residue. A D gene is named only where the DNA matches it firmly. Only part of the rows carry a size: once, few, many, or a class if the clone is expanded.

v_call: TRBV7-6; clone_size: -; j_call: TRBJ1-3; d_call: -; cdr3_aa: CASSVRSSSGNTIYF; cdr3_nt: TGTGCCAGCTCCGTTAGGTCTTCCTCTGGAAACACCATATATTTT
v_call: TRBV18; clone_size: -; j_call: TRBJ2-7; d_call: TRBD1; cdr3_aa: CASSPGTGGYHEQYF; cdr3_nt: TGTGCCAGCTCACCCGGGACAGGGGGCTACCACGAGCAGTACTTC
v_call: TRBV5-1; clone_size: -; j_call: TRBJ2-7; d_call: TRBD2; cdr3_aa: CASSAGEGSAGYEQYF; cdr3_nt: TGCGCCAGCAGCGCGGGGGAGGGGAGTGCGGGCTACGAGCAGTACTTC
v_call: TRBV19; clone_size: -; j_call: TRBJ1-5; d_call: -; cdr3_aa: CASSLDPGTGNQPQHF; cdr3_nt: TGTGCCAGTAGTTTGGACCCCGGAACTGGCAATCAGCCCCAGCATTTT
v_call: TRBV5-5; clone_size: -; j_call: TRBJ1-2; d_call: -; cdr3_aa: CASSLALNNYGYTF; cdr3_nt: TGTGCCAGCAGCTTGGCCCTGAACAACTATGGCTACACCTTC
v_call: TRBV28; clone_size: -; j_call: TRBJ2-7; d_call: TRBD1; cdr3_aa: CASTTGTGYEQYF; cdr3_nt: TGTGCCAGCACCACCGGGACAGGTTACGAGCAGTACTTC
v_call: TRBV5-1; clone_size: -; j_call: TRBJ2-7; d_call: TRBD2; cdr3_aa: CASRTNAGGDSYEQYF; cdr3_nt: TGCGCCAGCAGAACCAACGCCGGGGGGGATTCCTACGAGCAGTACTTC
v_call: TRBV19; clone_size: -; j_call: TRBJ1-4; d_call: -; cdr3_aa: CASSMVAVEKLFF; cdr3_nt: TGTGCCAGTAGTATGGTGGCAGTTGAAAAACTGTTTTTT
v_call: TRBV11-2; clone_size: few; j_call: TRBJ2-2; d_call: TRBD2; cdr3_aa: CASSPTAGGTGELFF; cdr3_nt: TGTGCCAGCAGTCCAACGGCGGGGGGGACCGGGGAGCTGTTTTTT
v_call: TRBV29-1; clone_size: -; j_call: TRBJ2-5; d_call: -; cdr3_aa: CSPGGQEYQETQYF; cdr3_nt: TGCAGCCCCGGGGGGCAGGAGTACCAAGAGACCCAGTACTTC
v_call: TRBV10-3; clone_size: -; j_call: TRBJ2-1; d_call: -; cdr3_aa: CAIRQGVSYNEQFF; cdr3_nt: TGTGCCATCAGGCAGGGTGTCTCCTACAATGAGCAGTTCTTC
v_call: TRBV7-9; clone_size: once; j_call: TRBJ2-4; d_call: TRBD1; cdr3_aa: CASSGTGVSMKYF; cdr3_nt: TGTGCCAGCAGCGGAACAGGGGTTTCGATGAAATACTTC
v_call: TRBV30; clone_size: -; j_call: TRBJ1-2; d_call: -; cdr3_aa: CACEERWGGYTF; cdr3_nt: TGTGCCTGCGAGGAGCGTTGGGGTGGCTACACCTTC
v_call: TRBV28; clone_size: -; j_call: TRBJ2-3; d_call: -; cdr3_aa: CASSFTQFSRTDTQYF; cdr3_nt: TGTGCCAGCAGTTTTACACAGTTCTCTCGCACAGATACGCAGTATTTT
v_call: TRBV7-2; clone_size: -; j_call: TRBJ2-1; d_call: -; cdr3_aa: CASSFRGGASEQFF; cdr3_nt: TGTGCCAGCAGCTTCCGAGGGGGGGCGAGTGAGCAGTTCTTC
v_call: TRBV29-1; clone_size: -; j_call: TRBJ1-5; d_call: -; cdr3_aa: CSVGEGGQPQHF; cdr3_nt: TGCAGCGTTGGGGAGGGCGGACAGCCCCAGCATTTT
v_call: TRBV7-3; clone_size: -; j_call: TRBJ2-6; d_call: -; cdr3_aa: CASSLNQALSGANVLTF; cdr3_nt: TGTGCCAGCAGCTTAAACCAGGCCCTCTCTGGGGCCAACGTCCTGACTTTC
v_call: TRBV5-5; clone_size: -; j_call: TRBJ1-5; d_call: -; cdr3_aa: CASSLAFSQPQHF; cdr3_nt: TGTGCCAGCAGCTTGGCTTTCAGTCAGCCCCAGCATTTT
v_call: TRBV19; clone_size: -; j_call: TRBJ2-1; d_call: -; cdr3_aa: CASSIQGPQHNEQFF; cdr3_nt: TGTGCCAGTAGTATACAGGGGCCACAGCACAATGAGCAGTTCTTC
v_call: TRBV7-9; clone_size: -; j_call: TRBJ2-7; d_call: -; cdr3_aa: CASSLDGPSYEQYF; cdr3_nt: TGTGCCAGCAGCTTAGATGGCCCCTCCTACGAGCAGTACTTC
v_call: TRBV7-3; clone_size: -; j_call: TRBJ2-3; d_call: -; cdr3_aa: CASSLSPSAGRTDTQYF; cdr3_nt: TGTGCCAGCAGCTTAAGCCCCTCGGCGGGGCGGACGGATACGCAGTATTTT
v_call: TRBV9; clone_size: once; j_call: TRBJ2-7; d_call: TRBD2; cdr3_aa: CASSVGGSSYEQYF; cdr3_nt: TGTGCCAGCAGCGTCGGGGGGAGCTCCTACGAGCAGTACTTC
v_call: TRBV5-1; clone_size: -; j_call: TRBJ2-5; d_call: -; cdr3_aa: CASSSNPGHKETQYF; cdr3_nt: TGCGCCAGCAGCTCCAACCCCGGACACAAAGAGACCCAGTACTTC
v_call: TRBV11-3; clone_size: -; j_call: TRBJ2-5; d_call: TRBD2; cdr3_aa: CASSFGSGGAGETQYF; cdr3_nt: TGTGCCAGCAGCTTCGGTAGCGGGGGGGCCGGGGAGACCCAGTACTTC
v_call: TRBV24-1; clone_size: -; j_call: TRBJ2-2; d_call: TRBD1; cdr3_aa: CATSDPRQGVGGNTGELFF; cdr3_nt: TGTGCCACCAGTGACCCCCGACAGGGAGTAGGAGGAAACACCGGGGAGCTGTTTTTT
v_call: TRBV3-1/TRBV3-2; clone_size: -; j_call: TRBJ1-3; d_call: -; cdr3_aa: CASSPLPDSGNTIYF; cdr3_nt: TGTGCCAGCAGCCCCCTTCCGGACTCTGGAAACACCATATATTTT
v_call: TRBV30; clone_size: -; j_call: TRBJ1-1; d_call: -; cdr3_aa: CAWSGDWTANTEAFF; cdr3_nt: TGTGCCTGGAGTGGCGACTGGACAGCGAACACTGAAGCTTTCTTT
v_call: TRBV6-2/TRBV6-3; clone_size: -; j_call: TRBJ1-3; d_call: -; cdr3_aa: CASSFDRSTGNTIYF; cdr3_nt: TGTGCCAGCAGTTTCGACAGAAGCACTGGAAACACCATATATTTT
v_call: TRBV7-8; clone_size: -; j_call: TRBJ1-4; d_call: -; cdr3_aa: CASSLLSPANEKLFF; cdr3_nt: TGTGCCAGCAGCCTCCTTTCCCCGGCTAATGAAAAACTGTTTTTT
v_call: TRBV7-2; clone_size: -; j_call: TRBJ2-7; d_call: TRBD2; cdr3_aa: CASRPSGSYEQYF; cdr3_nt: TGTGCCAGCAGGCCTAGCGGGTCCTACGAGCAGTACTTC
v_call: TRBV19; clone_size: -; j_call: TRBJ2-3; d_call: -; cdr3_aa: CASSNAGTPDTQYF; cdr3_nt: TGTGCCAGTAGTAACGCAGGTACTCCAGATACGCAGTATTTT
v_call: TRBV2; clone_size: once; j_call: TRBJ2-1; d_call: -; cdr3_aa: CASSPDSNSYNEQFF; cdr3_nt: TGTGCCAGCAGCCCTGACTCTAACTCCTACAATGAGCAGTTCTTC
v_call: TRBV18; clone_size: -; j_call: TRBJ2-7; d_call: -; cdr3_aa: CASSPSRGGAFSYEQYF; cdr3_nt: TGTGCCAGCTCACCGTCGAGGGGGGGGGCTTTCTCCTACGAGCAGTACTTC
v_call: TRBV11-2; clone_size: -; j_call: TRBJ2-3; d_call: TRBD2; cdr3_aa: CASSKTSGESTDTQYF; cdr3_nt: TGTGCCAGCAGCAAGACTAGCGGAGAAAGCACAGATACGCAGTATTTT
v_call: TRBV5-1; clone_size: -; j_call: TRBJ2-1; d_call: TRBD2; cdr3_aa: CASRRTSNEQFF; cdr3_nt: TGCGCCAGCAGAAGGACTAGCAATGAGCAGTTCTTC
v_call: TRBV2; clone_size: -; j_call: TRBJ2-7; d_call: -; cdr3_aa: CASNPLSTRYEQYF; cdr3_nt: TGTGCCAGCAACCCCCTCAGCACTAGGTACGAGCAGTACTTC
v_call: TRBV9; clone_size: -; j_call: TRBJ1-6; d_call: -; cdr3_aa: CASSVGAHYNSPLHF; cdr3_nt: TGTGCCAGCAGCGTAGGGGCTCACTATAATTCACCCCTCCACTTT
v_call: TRBV6-1; clone_size: -; j_call: TRBJ1-5; d_call: TRBD1; cdr3_aa: CASSGEKGGYSNQPQHF; cdr3_nt: TGTGCCAGCAGTGGGGAAAAAGGGGGCTATAGCAATCAGCCCCAGCATTTT
v_call: TRBV13; clone_size: -; j_call: TRBJ2-3; d_call: -; cdr3_aa: CASSPKYTQYF; cdr3_nt: TGTGCCAGCAGCCCCAAGTATACGCAGTATTTT
v_call: TRBV9; clone_size: -; j_call: TRBJ1-4; d_call: TRBD1; cdr3_aa: CASSRQGTNEKLFF; cdr3_nt: TGTGCCAGCAGTCGACAGGGTACTAATGAAAAACTGTTTTTT
v_call: TRBV7-2; clone_size: -; j_call: TRBJ1-6; d_call: -; cdr3_aa: CASSFPSSSYNSPLHF; cdr3_nt: TGTGCCAGCAGCTTTCCTTCGAGCTCCTATAATTCACCCCTCCACTTT
v_call: TRBV10-1; clone_size: -; j_call: TRBJ2-3; d_call: TRBD2; cdr3_aa: CASSRGAGVADTQYF; cdr3_nt: TGCGCCAGCAGTCGAGGAGCGGGGGTGGCAGATACGCAGTATTTT
v_call: TRBV7-8; clone_size: -; j_call: TRBJ2-5; d_call: TRBD2; cdr3_aa: CASRSIRGGQETQYF; cdr3_nt: TGTGCCAGCAGATCAATACGGGGGGGCCAAGAGACCCAGTACTTC
v_call: TRBV6-1; clone_size: -; j_call: TRBJ2-3; d_call: TRBD2; cdr3_aa: CASSDRLAGGSDTQYF; cdr3_nt: TGTGCCAGCAGTGACCGACTAGCGGGGGGATCAGATACGCAGTATTTT
v_call: TRBV5-5; clone_size: -; j_call: TRBJ2-7; d_call: TRBD2; cdr3_aa: CASSWGLGYEQYF; cdr3_nt: TGTGCCAGCAGCTGGGGACTAGGCTACGAGCAGTACTTC
v_call: TRBV4-2; clone_size: once; j_call: TRBJ1-4; d_call: -; cdr3_aa: CASSQDLQEKLFF; cdr3_nt: TGTGCCAGCAGCCAAGATCTGCAGGAAAAACTGTTTTTT
v_call: TRBV6-5; clone_size: -; j_call: TRBJ2-1; d_call: TRBD2; cdr3_aa: CASGAGGNNEQFF; cdr3_nt: TGTGCCAGCGGGGCGGGGGGTAACAATGAGCAGTTCTTC
v_call: TRBV6-5; clone_size: once; j_call: TRBJ1-1; d_call: -; cdr3_aa: CASSRDLWANTEAFF; cdr3_nt: TGTGCCAGCAGCCGGGACCTGTGGGCGAACACTGAAGCTTTCTTT
v_call: TRBV28; clone_size: -; j_call: TRBJ2-2; d_call: TRBD2; cdr3_aa: CASSLAGANTGELFF; cdr3_nt: TGTGCCAGCAGTTTAGCGGGGGCGAACACCGGGGAGCTGTTTTTT
v_call: TRBV4-1; clone_size: -; j_call: TRBJ1-2; d_call: -; cdr3_aa: CASSLDRSANYGYTF; cdr3_nt: TGCGCCAGCAGCCTCGACAGGTCCGCTAACTATGGCTACACCTTC
v_call: TRBV10-3; clone_size: -; j_call: TRBJ2-7; d_call: -; cdr3_aa: CAISGKDGYEQYF; cdr3_nt: TGTGCCATCAGTGGGAAGGACGGGTACGAGCAGTACTTC
v_call: TRBV13; clone_size: -; j_call: TRBJ2-4; d_call: TRBD2; cdr3_aa: CASSLGRGGKNIQYF; cdr3_nt: TGTGCCAGCAGTCTAGGGAGGGGAGGCAAAAACATTCAGTACTTC
v_call: TRBV27; clone_size: -; j_call: TRBJ2-5; d_call: TRBD1; cdr3_aa: CASSLSTGSETQYF; cdr3_nt: TGTGCCAGCAGTTTATCGACAGGGTCGGAGACCCAGTACTTC
v_call: TRBV6-2/TRBV6-3; clone_size: -; j_call: TRBJ1-1; d_call: TRBD1; cdr3_aa: CASSPEHRGLNTEAFF; cdr3_nt: TGTGCCAGCAGCCCTGAACACAGGGGATTGAACACTGAAGCTTTCTTT
v_call: TRBV5-1; clone_size: -; j_call: TRBJ2-1; d_call: TRBD1; cdr3_aa: CASSLFGTDYNEQFF; cdr3_nt: TGCGCCAGCAGCTTGTTCGGGACAGACTACAATGAGCAGTTCTTC
v_call: TRBV10-3; clone_size: -; j_call: TRBJ1-6; d_call: -; cdr3_aa: CAISDRAYNSPLHF; cdr3_nt: TGTGCCATCAGTGACAGGGCTTATAATTCACCCCTCCACTTT
v_call: TRBV6-5; clone_size: -; j_call: TRBJ1-3; d_call: -; cdr3_aa: CASSYSVGSGNTIYF; cdr3_nt: TGTGCCAGCAGTTACTCGGTAGGCTCTGGAAACACCATATATTTT
v_call: TRBV5-1; clone_size: -; j_call: TRBJ2-1; d_call: TRBD2; cdr3_aa: CASSLGLPGLAGGANEQFF; cdr3_nt: TGCGCCAGCAGCTTGGGCCTCCCGGGACTAGCGGGAGGGGCCAATGAGCAGTTCTTC
v_call: TRBV28; clone_size: once; j_call: TRBJ1-2; d_call: -; cdr3_aa: CASSFRAGSDYGYTF; cdr3_nt: TGTGCCAGCAGTTTTAGGGCAGGGAGTGACTATGGCTACACCTTC
v_call: TRBV3-1/TRBV3-2; clone_size: -; j_call: TRBJ2-7; d_call: TRBD1; cdr3_aa: CASSQAPTGSSYEQYF; cdr3_nt: TGTGCCAGCAGCCAAGCACCGACAGGGAGTTCCTACGAGCAGTACTTC